Shown below are 13 T cell receptor beta chains from a single sample sequenced in a study of early T cells in non-severe SARS-CoV-2 infection. TCRdb redid the calling of the 5' RACE reads with MiXCR, one entry per CDR3 protein. The data show some 97,000 distinct CDR3 sequences, roughly 11% seen once. The starting material was whole blood, obtained at baseline. The source of these receptors is an adult who was a healthcare worker with PCR-confirmed SARS-CoV-2 infection or an uninfected control (not recorded which).

The V gene is TRBV11-2, the J gene TRBJ2-1; no firm D call. CDR1 is SGHAT, CDR2 FQNNGV, per germline. The germline V and J ends were trimmed by 2 bases and 0 bases, with 14 bases remaining between them. This CDR3 comprises 17 residues. The CDR3: CASSLNTRLSSYNEQFF. DNA for the CDR3: TGTGCCAGCAGCTTAAATACCCGCTTGAGCTCCTACAATGAGCAGTTCTTC.

This chain links TRBV20-1 with TRBJ2-1; TRBD2 matches 7 bases. Germline-derived CDR1 and CDR2 are DFQATT and SNEGSKA (reference sequence). This CDR3 is built from 14 residues. V was pared by 1 base and J by 1 base, with 1 base of the junction left unmatched. The CDR3 is CSARGTSSYNEQFF. CDR3 sequence (DNA): TGCAGTGCTAGAGGGACTAGTTCCTACAATGAGCAGTTCTTC.

The rearrangement uses TRBV30 and TRBJ1-1, with D maybe TRBD1 (5 bases). Germline loops: CDR1 GTSNPN, CDR2 SVGIG (reference sequence). V lost 2 bases to trimming and J lost 4 bases, with 8 bases between them. The CDR3 loop spans 12 amino acids. Here the CDR3 reads CAWSNRFTEAFF. The CDR3, as DNA: TGTGCCTGGAGTAACAGGTTCACTGAAGCTTTCTTT.

This clonotype came up many times. CDR3 in amino acids: CASSPPGTVLNTEAFF. The CDR3 DNA reads TGTGCCAGCAGCCCTCCGGGCACAGTTTTGAACACTGAAGCTTTCTTT. This chain joins TRBV7-9 and TRBJ1-1; the D is unclear. CDR1 is SEHNR, CDR2 FQNEAQ, per germline (reference sequence). V was trimmed by 5 bases and J by 0 bases, leaving 16 bases between them. CDR3 length: 16 amino acids.

This clonotype was seen a handful of times. The chain is built from TRBV20-1 and TRBJ2-6; no firm D call. V lost 3 bases to trimming and J lost 0 bases, with 6 bases between them. The CDR3 is made up of 14 amino acids. Germline V gives CDR1 DFQATT, CDR2 SNEGSKA (reference sequence). The CDR3 DNA is TGCAGTGCTAGGGATTTCTCTGGGGCCAACGTCCTGACTTTC. Amino acids: CSARDFSGANVLTF.

In this sample, this clonotype turned up a few times. V gene TRBV20-1 combines with J gene TRBJ2-3, with TRBD1 as a possible D gene (5 bases). Trimming pared 1 base from V and 9 bases from J, leaving 17 bases between. CDR3 size: 14 residues. Germline V CDR1 and CDR2: DFQATT, SNEGSKA (reference sequence). CDR3 region: CSARGWGQATTQYF. CDR3 nucleotide sequence: TGCAGTGCTAGAGGATGGGGCCAGGCGACGACGCAGTATTTT.

On this clonotype itself: A much larger clone is a single base away; this may be a read error. This rearrangement joins TRBV12-3 or TRBV12-4 to TRBJ2-6; D ambiguous. The CDR3 loop spans 13 amino acids. Trimming removed 4 bases from V and 0 bases from J, with 1 base in between. Here the CDR3 reads CASSSSGANVLTF. As DNA, the CDR3 is TGTGCCAGCAGTTCCTCTGGGGCCAACGTCCTGACTTTC.

This clonotype was detected a few times. This chain joins TRBV15 and TRBJ2-7, with 10 bases that match TRBD2. The J segment lost 0 bases and the V segment lost 0 bases, leaving 5 bases of the junction unmatched. Germline CDR1 and CDR2: LNHNV and YYDKDF (reference sequence). The CDR3 runs to 17 residues. The CDR3 loop reads CATSRDLSSGSSYEQYF. DNA for the CDR3: TGTGCCACCAGCAGAGATCTGTCTAGCGGGAGCTCCTACGAGCAGTACTTC.

This clonotype was seen a few times. The rearrangement joins TRBV19 to TRBJ1-2; TRBD1 aligns across 7 bases. The V gene end was trimmed by 6 bases and the J gene end by 4 bases; junction bases not matched to a gene: 11. Germline V gene data show CDR1 as LNHDA and CDR2 as SQIVND (reference sequence). The length of the CDR3 is 15 residues. CDR3 nucleotide sequence: TGTGCCAGTAGACGCAACAGGGGATCCTCCTATGGCTACACCTTC. Its protein is CASRRNRGSSYGYTF.

This clonotype appeared many times. V gene TRBV7-9 combines with J gene TRBJ1-2; no clear D. Between the trimmed V and J ends, which lost 1 base and 6 bases, there was a span of 9 bases. Germline V gene data show CDR1 as SEHNR and CDR2 as FQNEAQ (reference sequence). CDR3 length equals 13 residues. The CDR3 nucleotides read TGTGCCAGCAGCTTAGAACGTACCGATGGCTACACCTTC. Translating gives CASSLERTDGYTF.

The chain has TRBV30 and TRBJ2-7; D is perhaps TRBD1 or TRBD2 (5 bases each). CDR1 is GTSNPN, CDR2 SVGIG, per germline (reference sequence). V was shortened by 5 bases and J by 3 bases, with 8 bases between the two germline ends. The CDR3 contains 11 residues. The CDR3 region is CAWVRGYEQYF. The CDR3 DNA sequence: TGTGCCTGGGTGAGGGGCTACGAGCAGTACTTC.

This clonotype was seen ten or more times. The gene calls are TRBV7-2 and TRBJ2-1, with TRBD2 matching over 15 bases. Germline V gene sequence: CDR1 SGHTA, CDR2 FQGNSA. V trimming: 6 bases; J trimming: 11 bases; junction bases outside the gene matches: 11. The CDR3 is 16 amino acids. The CDR3 nucleotides are TGTGCCAGCAGTAAGTCCGGACTAGCGGGAGGGATGAAGCAGTTCTTC. Encoded protein: CASSKSGLAGGMKQFF.

The chain couples TRBV20-1 to TRBJ2-1, with D possibly TRBD2 on 6 matching bases. The CDR3 contains 13 residues. Trimming pared 4 bases from V and 9 bases from J, leaving 16 bases between. CDR1 and CDR2 (germline): DFQATT, SNEGSKA (reference sequence). Here the CDR3 reads CSAKSLGLLEQFF. For the CDR3, the DNA is TGCAGTGCTAAGTCCCTGGGACTGCTTGAGCAGTTCTTC.